The 15 T cell receptor beta chains below come from one sample, sequenced in a study of blood T cell repertoires in COVID-19. Libraries were prepared by immunoSEQ multiplex PCR; TCRdb keeps only in-frame clonotypes and omits some of them. Among approximately 220,000 clones listed, approximately 86% were seen once. The sequenced material came from PBMCs or T cells enriched from blood (not recorded which). The receptor set was obtained from a woman in her twenties or thirties with acute COVID-19.

This chain uses TRBV6-2 or TRBV6-3 with TRBJ2-7; 7 bases agree with TRBD1. Trimming at V came to 2 bases and at J to 3 bases, leaving 1 base not matched to a gene. Germline loops: CDR1 MNHEY, CDR2 SVGEGT. The CDR3 covers 13 residues. The CDR3 loop is CASSYDRVYEQYF. Here the CDR3 DNA reads TGTGCCAGCAGTTACGACAGGGTCTACGAGCAGTACTTC.

The gene calls are TRBV6-4 and TRBJ1-4; TRBD1 aligns across 9 bases. V was clipped by 7 bases and J by 8 bases; unmatched bases: 2. The CDR3 length is 12 residues. Germline V gene lookup returns CDR1 MRHNA and CDR2 SNTAGT. The CDR3 coding sequence is TGTGCCAGCATCGACAGGGGGGAAAAACTGTTTTTT. This translates into CASIDRGEKLFF.

The chain carries TRBV19 and TRBJ2-7, with 10 bases identical to TRBD1. J lost 2 bases, V lost 7 bases, and 5 bases had no gene match. The CDR3 covers 14 residues. Germline CDR1 LNHDA, CDR2 SQIVND (reference sequence). The CDR3: CASKTGTGAYEQYF. The CDR3, as DNA: TGTGCCAGTAAGACCGGGACAGGGGCCTACGAGCAGTACTTC.

The chain recombines TRBV4-1 with TRBJ2-5; 8 nucleotides agree with TRBD2. V gave up 0 bases and J gave up 3 bases; unmatched junction bases: 9. The CDR3 contains 17 residues. Germline assignment: CDR1 MGHRA and CDR2 YSYEKL. The CDR3 sequence: CASSQEAAGGGEETQYF. The CDR3 bases are TGCGCCAGCAGCCAAGAGGCGGCGGGGGGCGGGGAAGAGACCCAGTACTTC.

This clone was observed a single time. This chain joins TRBV4-3 and TRBJ1-4; D not certain. The V and J ends lost 5 bases and 10 bases respectively, with 14 bases between them. This CDR3 spans 13 amino acids. Germline lookup yields CDR1 LGHNA and CDR2 YSLEER. In DNA, the CDR3 is TGCGCCAGCAGCAACACAAATCGGGGAAAACTGTTTTTT. Encoded protein: CASSNTNRGKLFF.

The chain carries TRBV7-9 and TRBJ1-4, with 7 bases lining up with TRBD1. Germline lookup yields CDR1 SEHNR and CDR2 FQNEAQ (reference sequence). The CDR3 extends over 13 amino acids. V lost 7 bases and J lost 11; bases outside the gene matches: 10. CDR3 coding DNA: TGTGCCAGCACAGGACAGGCCCAGGAGAAACTGTTTTTT. Amino acid sequence: CASTGQAQEKLFF. The full variable domain, with the rest looked up from reference TRBV7-9 and TRBJ1-4, is DTGVSQNPRHKITKRGQNVTFRCDPISEHNRLYWYRQTLGQGPEFLTYFQNEAQLEKSRLLSDRFSAERPKGSFSTLEIQRTEQGDSAMYLCASTGQAQEKLFFGSGTQLSVL.

In this sample, this clone turned up once. The gene calls are TRBV3-1 (or the pseudogene TRBV3-2) and TRBJ1-1; D perhaps matches TRBD1 (5 bases). V was cut by 7 bases and J by 3 bases, with 15 bases left in between. This CDR3 has 14 residues. Germline CDR1 reads LGHDT; CDR2 reads YNNKEL (reference sequence). The chain's CDR3 is CASNPTPGDTEAFF. DNA for the CDR3: TGTGCCAGCAACCCAACTCCGGGGGACACTGAAGCTTTCTTT.

CDR3: CASSPFTGSYNEQFF. CDR3 sequence (DNA): TGTGCCAGCAGCCCGTTCACAGGGTCCTACAATGAGCAGTTCTTC. V and J are TRBV6-5 and TRBJ2-1; maybe TRBD1 (6 bases). CDR3 length: 15 amino acids. The germline V gene has CDR1 MNHEY and CDR2 SVGAGI. V dropped 6 bases and J dropped 1 base, with 13 bases sitting between them.

This chain uses TRBV19 with TRBJ1-5; no clear D. The CDR3 loop spans 15 amino acids. Trimming removed 5 bases at V and 1 base at J, with 12 bases between. The V gene's germline CDR1 is LNHDA and CDR2 SQIVND (reference sequence). CDR3 amino acids: CASSWEARSNQPQHF. In DNA form, the CDR3 reads TGTGCCAGTAGTTGGGAGGCGCGGAGCAATCAGCCCCAGCATTTT.

The rearrangement joins TRBV7-9 to TRBJ1-1, with 9 bases fitting TRBD1. J lost 4 bases, V lost 6 bases, and 6 bases had no gene match. Germline V gives CDR1 SEHNR, CDR2 FQNEAQ (reference sequence). The CDR3 is 14 amino acids. CDR3 DNA sequence: TGTGCCAGCAGTCGGACAGGGGCGAGCACTGAAGCTTTCTTT. Translation: CASSRTGASTEAFF.

The chain uses TRBV4-3 and TRBJ1-1, with 9 bases identical to TRBD1. The CDR3 sequence is 14 residues long. Germline V gene lookup returns CDR1 LGHNA and CDR2 YSLEER. Trimming took 3 bases from V and 5 from J; bases not matched to a gene: 4. The CDR3: CASSQYRGRTEAFF. CDR3 nucleotides: TGCGCCAGCAGCCAGTACAGGGGGCGTACTGAAGCTTTCTTT.

This rearrangement joins TRBV9 to TRBJ2-3, with 9 bases identical to TRBD2. Germline assignment: CDR1 SGDLS and CDR2 YYNGEE. This CDR3 comprises 14 residues. Trimming at V came to 3 bases and at J to 2 bases, leaving 1 base not matched to a gene. CDR3 DNA sequence: TGTGCCAGCAGCGGCGGGGGGGCCACAGATACGCAGTATTTT. Encoded protein: CASSGGGATDTQYF.

The J gene is TRBJ1-2, the V gene TRBV28; D perhaps matches TRBD1 (5 bases). The CDR3 has 14 residues. Trimming took off 8 bases at V and 2 bases at J, with 15 bases between the two ends. Germline V gene sequence: CDR1 MDHEN, CDR2 SYDVKM. The CDR3 nucleotides read TGTGCCAGCCCCGGGGGGGGGTTAAACTATGGCTACACCTTC. This sequence encodes CASPGGGLNYGYTF.

The CDR3 loop is CAWSLRDTLYF. CDR3 sequence (DNA): TGTGCCTGGAGTCTCCGGGACACCTTATACTTC. The V gene is TRBV30, the J gene TRBJ2-4; possibly TRBD1 for D (6 bases). Between the trimmed V and J ends, which lost 2 bases and 16 bases, there was a span of 15 bases. CDR3 size: 11 residues. CDR1 is GTSNPN, CDR2 SVGIG, per germline (reference sequence).

V gene TRBV19 combines with J gene TRBJ1-1; D is perhaps TRBD1 (6 bases). CDR1 and CDR2 from the germline V gene are LNHDA and SQIVND (reference sequence). V lost 7 bases to trimming and J lost 4 bases, with 13 bases between them. The CDR3 contains 13 residues. CDR3 region: CASMGRGFTEAFF. Here the CDR3 DNA reads TGTGCCAGTATGGGCAGGGGATTCACTGAAGCTTTCTTT.